A single sample gave rise to the 29 T cell receptor beta chains below, sequenced in a study of early T cells in non-severe SARS-CoV-2 infection. TCRdb processed the 5' RACE reads anew with MiXCR; each CDR3 protein has one entry. This sample has about 83,000 distinct CDR3 sequences; about 12% occur once, and the top ten carry about 6.5%. The sequenced material came from whole blood. These receptors were collected from an adult who was a healthcare worker with PCR-confirmed SARS-CoV-2 infection or an uninfected control (not recorded which).

The chain uses TRBV6-5 and TRBJ2-3, with D hard to call. This CDR3 spans 11 amino acids. Per germline, CDR1 MNHEY and CDR2 SVGAGI. The V and J ends lost 7 bases and 4 bases respectively, with 6 bases between them. The CDR3 bases are TGTGCCAGCACAAGGGCAGATACGCAGTATTTT. Translating it yields CASTRADTQYF.

V usage is TRBV27 and J usage is TRBJ2-5; D uncertain. The CDR3 consists of 14 residues. V lost 5 bases and J 0 bases, leaving 10 bases between the germline ends. Germline V gene data show CDR1 as MNHEY and CDR2 as SMNVEV (reference sequence). Written as DNA, the CDR3 is TGTGCCAGCAGTCCTACTCCCCACCAAGAGACCCAGTACTTC. It encodes CASSPTPHQETQYF.

The chain combines TRBV24-1 with TRBJ2-1; perhaps TRBD1 as D (7 bases). CDR3 length equals 21 residues. Trimming took off 2 bases at V and 4 bases at J, with 29 bases between the two ends. Looked up from germline, CDR1 is KGHDR and CDR2 is SFDVKD. The CDR3 nucleotides are TGTGCCACCAGTGATTCGGCGGGACAGCGAGTTCGAGCTGGGCAATACAATGAGCAGTTCTTC. The encoded protein is CATSDSAGQRVRAGQYNEQFF.

This clonotype was recorded a few times. The rearrangement uses TRBV7-6 and TRBJ2-2, with 12 bases matching TRBD1. The junction had 3 bases not matched to a gene; V was cut back by 2 bases and J by 5 bases. The germline CDR1 and CDR2 sequences are SGHVS and FNYEAQ. The CDR3 runs 16 residues. The CDR3 nucleotides read TGTGCCAGCAGCTTATGGGGACAGGGGGCAACCGGGGAGCTGTTTTTT. It encodes CASSLWGQGATGELFF.

The table lists this clonotype with many counts. The gene calls are TRBV5-5 and TRBJ2-5; D possibly corresponds to TRBD1 (6 bases). CDR1 SGHKS and CDR2 YYEKEE come from the germline V gene (reference sequence). This CDR3 is 14 amino acids long. V was clipped by 4 bases and J by 1 base, with 11 bases between them. DNA for the CDR3: TGTGCCAGCAGCGCGTACAGGGTCCAAGAGACCCAGTACTTC. Its protein product is CASSAYRVQETQYF. Based on the CDR3 plus reference TRBV5-5 and TRBJ2-5, the full variable domain is DAGVTQSPTHLIKTRGQQVTLRCSPISGHKSVSWYQQVLGQGPQFIFQYYEKEERGRGNFPDRFSARQFPNYSSELNVNALLLGDSALYLCASSAYRVQETQYFGPGTRLLVL.

The chain links TRBV6-5 to TRBJ2-7; the D gene is possibly TRBD2 (6 bases). The CDR3 runs 14 residues. With 2 bases removed from V and 2 bases from J, the gap between germline ends came to 10 bases. CDR1 is MNHEY, CDR2 SVGAGI, per germline. CDR3 bases: TGTGCCAGCAGTTACGGGCCGGGAGCCTACGAGCAGTACTTC. It specifies CASSYGPGAYEQYF.

The rearrangement uses TRBV29-1 and TRBJ2-7, with D possibly called TRBD1 or TRBD2 (5 bases each). CDR1 and CDR2 (germline): SQVTM, ANQGSEA. This CDR3 has 12 residues. Trimming took 7 bases from V and 7 from J, leaving 17 bases between them. CDR3 coding DNA: TGCAGCGCCTCGGGACGGGTGGGTGAGCAGTACTTC. As protein: CSASGRVGEQYF.

This chain joins TRBV7-9 and TRBJ2-1, with D perhaps matching TRBD1 (5 bases). V lost 5 bases and J lost 5, with 10 bases in between. Germline loops: CDR1 SEHNR, CDR2 FQNEAQ (reference sequence). This CDR3 is built from 13 residues. This CDR3 reads CASSIAGNNEQFF. CDR3 DNA sequence: TGTGCCAGCAGCATTGCAGGGAACAATGAGCAGTTCTTC. Drawing the rest from reference TRBV7-9 and TRBJ2-1, the complete variable domain is DTGVSQNPRHKITKRGQNVTFRCDPISEHNRLYWYRQTLGQGPEFLTYFQNEAQLEKSRLLSDRFSAERPKGSFSTLEIQRTEQGDSAMYLCASSIAGNNEQFFGPGTRLTVL.

The gene calls are TRBV5-4 and TRBJ2-1, with 9 bases aligning to TRBD2. This CDR3 contains 17 residues. Germline V gene sequence: CDR1 SGHNT, CDR2 YYREEE (reference sequence). With 4 bases clipped from V and 10 bases from J, the junction kept 18 bases outside the gene matches. CDR3 amino acids: CASSPVLAGAHYKEQFF. As DNA, the CDR3 is TGTGCCAGCAGCCCCGTTTTAGCGGGAGCTCATTATAAGGAGCAGTTCTTC.

There are many counts of this clonotype. The rearrangement links TRBV3-1 to TRBJ1-4, with TRBD1 as a possible D gene (5 bases). This CDR3 spans 14 amino acids. Per the germline V gene, CDR1 is LGHDT and CDR2 is YNNKEL (reference sequence). Trimming removed 1 base at V and 8 bases at J, with 11 bases between. CDR3 protein: CASSQAGSREKLFF. The DNA for the CDR3 is TGTGCCAGCAGCCAAGCAGGGTCCCGGGAAAAACTGTTTTTT.

This clonotype was observed a few times. The chain couples TRBV6-1 to TRBJ2-2; D is undetermined. CDR1 is MNHNS, CDR2 SASEGT, per germline. V lost 8 bases and J 6 bases, leaving 10 bases between the germline ends. The length of the CDR3 is 12 residues. CDR3 in DNA: TGTGCCAGCCTTACCCAAGCCGGGGAGCTGTTTTTT. Residues: CASLTQAGELFF.

This clonotype has a single count. The chain carries TRBV7-3 and TRBJ2-3; D gene uncertain. Per the germline V gene, CDR1 is SGHTA and CDR2 is FQGTGA. The CDR3 spans 17 residues. V was clipped by 9 bases and J by 0 bases, with 22 bases between them. In nucleotides, the CDR3 is TGTGCCAGGCTGGTAGTCCAGTCCCTTTGTAGCACAGATACGCAGTATTTT. Amino acids: CARLVVQSLCSTDTQYF.

The chain has TRBV2 and TRBJ2-3; D is unclear. CDR1 is SNHLY, CDR2 FYNNEI, per germline. V was pared by 6 bases and J by 7 bases, with 8 bases between. The CDR3 spans 11 residues. The CDR3 loop is CASSPFNTQYF. CDR3 sequence (DNA): TGTGCCAGCAGCCCCTTCAATACGCAGTATTTT.

This clonotype was seen a handful of times. V is TRBV11-2 and J is TRBJ2-3, with D uncertain. The CDR3 loop spans 12 amino acids. Germline V gene data show CDR1 as SGHAT and CDR2 as FQNNGV. V gave up 5 bases and J gave up 5 bases, with 8 bases separating them. CDR3 sequence (DNA): TGTGCCAGCAGCCGAAAAGAAGATACGCAGTATTTT. It encodes CASSRKEDTQYF.

The chain has TRBV4-3 and TRBJ2-6; D call uncertain. The V and J ends lost 1 base and 0 bases respectively, with 16 bases between them. Germline V gene data show CDR1 as LGHNA and CDR2 as YSLEER. This CDR3 is built from 19 residues. The CDR3 region is CASSQVWSRLNSGANVLTF. In DNA, the CDR3 is TGCGCCAGCAGCCAAGTATGGTCAAGGCTTAACTCTGGGGCCAACGTCCTGACTTTC.

There are a few counts of this clonotype. The chain employs TRBV6-6 and TRBJ2-5, with D possibly TRBD1 on 5 matching bases. The ends were cut back, 1 base at V and 4 bases at J, with 10 bases in the middle. CDR3 length equals 14 residues. Germline V gene data show CDR1 as MNHNY and CDR2 as SVGAGI (reference sequence). CDR3 in amino acids: CASSYWGSGETQYF. The CDR3 nucleotides are TGTGCCAGCAGTTACTGGGGCTCGGGAGAGACCCAGTACTTC.

This clonotype has only a few counts. The chain links TRBV18 to TRBJ2-1; 7 bases agree with TRBD2. Trimming took 2 bases from V and 7 from J; bases not matched to a gene: 2. The germline V gene encodes CDR1 KGHSH and CDR2 LQKENI. This CDR3 has 13 amino acids. The CDR3 region has the DNA TGTGCCAGCTCACCATACGGGGGGAATGAGCAGTTCTTC. Protein: CASSPYGGNEQFF.

This clonotype has only a few counts. The genes are TRBV29-1 and TRBJ1-6; D gene unclear. The CDR3 runs to 12 residues. CDR1 is SQVTM and CDR2 is ANQGSEA in the germline V gene. The germline V and J ends were trimmed by 6 bases and 10 bases, with 13 bases remaining between them. In DNA form, the CDR3 reads TGCAGCGTGAAAGAAGGAGGCTCACCCCTCCACTTT. Amino acid sequence: CSVKEGGSPLHF.

This clonotype was detected ten times or more. The genes are TRBV9 and TRBJ2-1; D might be TRBD2 (5 bases). Germline V gives CDR1 SGDLS, CDR2 YYNGEE. The CDR3 has 17 amino acids. V was pared by 3 bases and J by 4 bases, with 20 bases between. The CDR3 here is CASSAGWSRARYNEQFF. DNA of the CDR3: TGTGCCAGCAGCGCGGGGTGGTCGAGGGCGCGATACAATGAGCAGTTCTTC.

The chain is built from TRBV12-3 or TRBV12-4 and TRBJ1-1; TRBD1 matches at 8 bases. CDR3 size: 13 residues. V dropped 7 bases and J dropped 4; count of bases not matched to a gene: 5. This CDR3 is CASITGGVTEAFF. The CDR3 coding sequence is TGTGCCAGCATCACAGGGGGAGTCACTGAAGCTTTCTTT.

This chain uses TRBV7-3 with TRBJ2-3; D not resolved. Between the trimmed V and J ends, which lost 4 bases and 2 bases, there was a span of 16 bases. CDR1 SGHTA and CDR2 FQGTGA come from the germline V gene. The CDR3 totals 16 residues. The CDR3 nucleotides are TGTGCCAGCAGCTCTCACTCGGCACAGACCACAGATACGCAGTATTTT. Its translation: CASSSHSAQTTDTQYF.

This clonotype was recorded at least ten times. The rearrangement links TRBV7-2 to TRBJ2-3; no definite D call. The CDR3 is 15 amino acids. V lost 1 base and J lost 0, with 8 bases in between. Germline CDR1 and CDR2: SGHTA and FQGNSA. The CDR3 DNA reads TGTGCCAGCAGCTTAGACGGCTATAGCACAGATACGCAGTATTTT. Protein: CASSLDGYSTDTQYF.

The V call is TRBV20-1, the J call TRBJ2-1; D assignment may be TRBD1 or TRBD2 (5 bases each). Germline CDR1 DFQATT, CDR2 SNEGSKA (reference sequence). V gave up 2 bases and J gave up 8 bases, with 16 bases separating them. The CDR3 runs 14 residues. The CDR3 loop reads CSARRRREGHEQFF. The CDR3 DNA reads as TGCAGTGCTAGAAGAAGGCGAGAGGGACATGAGCAGTTCTTC.

This clonotype was seen a few times. The J gene is TRBJ2-7, the V gene TRBV15; the D call may be TRBD1 or TRBD2 (5 bases each). This CDR3 has 13 residues. Trimming removed 0 bases at V and 2 bases at J, with 5 bases between. Germline CDR1 is LNHNV and CDR2 is YYDKDF (reference sequence). This chain's CDR3 is CATSREGAYEQYF. CDR3 in DNA: TGTGCCACCAGCAGAGAGGGGGCCTACGAGCAGTACTTC. The entire variable domain, with the rest obtained from reference TRBV15 and TRBJ2-7, is as follows: DAMVIQNPRYQVTQFGKPVTLSCSQTLNHNVMYWYQQKSSQAPKLLFHYYDKDFNNEADTPDNFQSRRPNTSFCFLDIRSPGLGDTAMYLCATSREGAYEQYFGPGTRLTVT.

This chain joins TRBV20-1 and TRBJ2-1, with TRBD2 as a possible D gene (6 bases). V was trimmed by 4 bases and J by 5 bases, leaving 15 bases between them. The germline V gene has CDR1 DFQATT and CDR2 SNEGSKA (reference sequence). The CDR3 spans 14 residues. CDR3: CSATRLGVNNEQFF. CDR3 DNA: TGCAGTGCTACCAGACTAGGTGTTAACAATGAGCAGTTCTTC.

This chain uses TRBV7-2 with TRBJ2-1; 10 bases align to TRBD1. The J segment lost 5 bases and the V segment lost 3 bases, leaving 4 bases of the junction unmatched. The CDR3 contains 15 residues. CDR1 is SGHTA and CDR2 is FQGNSA in the germline V gene. In DNA, the CDR3 is TGTGCCAGCAGCTTCCGACAGGGGGCCCACAATGAGCAGTTCTTC. This gives the protein CASSFRQGAHNEQFF. Supplemented by reference TRBV7-2 and TRBJ2-1, the full variable domain reads GAGVSQSPSNKVTEKGKDVELRCDPISGHTALYWYRQSLGQGLEFLIYFQGNSAPDKSGLPSDRFSAERTGGSVSTLTIQRTQQEDSAVYLCASSFRQGAHNEQFFGPGTRLTVL.

This clonotype was counted ten times or more. This chain uses TRBV4-3 with TRBJ2-7, with 7 positions matching TRBD1. Looked up from germline, CDR1 is LGHNA and CDR2 is YSLEER. The V segment lost 1 base and the J segment 2 bases; nucleotides outside the gene matches: 5. CDR3 length: 15 residues. CDR3 sequence: CASSQVLDRTYEQYF. The CDR3 region has the DNA TGCGCCAGCAGCCAAGTGCTGGACAGGACCTACGAGCAGTACTTC.

This chain connects TRBV18 to TRBJ2-4; TRBD2 aligns across 7 bases. CDR1 and CDR2 from the germline V gene are KGHSH and LQKENI. Trimming took 3 bases from V and 0 from J; bases not matched to a gene: 5. This CDR3 is built from 16 residues. CDR3 nucleotides: TGTGCCAGCTCACCGTCGGGAGGTTTAGCCAAAAACATTCAGTACTTC. Translation: CASSPSGGLAKNIQYF.

This clonotype was counted ten times or more. The chain combines TRBV29-1 with TRBJ1-1; no clear D. The CDR3 spans 13 residues. The V gene lost 2 bases and the J gene lost 4 bases, with 11 bases spanning the gap. Germline V gene sequence: CDR1 SQVTM, CDR2 ANQGSEA. This CDR3 reads CSVESPEGTEAFF. CDR3 nucleotide sequence: TGCAGCGTTGAAAGCCCGGAGGGCACTGAAGCTTTCTTT. Based on the CDR3 plus reference TRBV29-1 and TRBJ1-1, the full variable domain is SAVISQKPSRDICQRGTSLTIQCQVDSQVTMMFWYRQQPGQSLTLIATANQGSEATYESGFVIDKFPISRPNLTFSTLTVSNMSPEDSSIYLCSVESPEGTEAFFGQGTRLTVV.